This TCR beta chain originates from a study of blood T cell repertoires in COVID-19. Data came from immunoSEQ multiplex PCR; TCRdb stores just in-frame clones and leaves some out. The repertoire has approximately 210,000 clones, 88% of them found once; the top ten carry 1.5%. Per the germline V gene, CDR1 is MNHEY and CDR2 is SMNVEV (reference sequence). V lost 0 bases and J lost 7, with 27 bases in between. The CDR3 spans 19 residues. This TCR was recovered from a man younger than 30 with active or convalescent COVID-19. The rearrangement uses TRBV27 and TRBJ1-1, with D tentatively TRBD1 (6 bases). The source material was peripheral blood. The CDR3 DNA reads as TGTGCCAGCAGTTTATCGATTGGGGGGGCGCGGGGGACTTTAAATGAAGCTTTCTTT. Translation: CASSLSIGGARGTLNEAFF.